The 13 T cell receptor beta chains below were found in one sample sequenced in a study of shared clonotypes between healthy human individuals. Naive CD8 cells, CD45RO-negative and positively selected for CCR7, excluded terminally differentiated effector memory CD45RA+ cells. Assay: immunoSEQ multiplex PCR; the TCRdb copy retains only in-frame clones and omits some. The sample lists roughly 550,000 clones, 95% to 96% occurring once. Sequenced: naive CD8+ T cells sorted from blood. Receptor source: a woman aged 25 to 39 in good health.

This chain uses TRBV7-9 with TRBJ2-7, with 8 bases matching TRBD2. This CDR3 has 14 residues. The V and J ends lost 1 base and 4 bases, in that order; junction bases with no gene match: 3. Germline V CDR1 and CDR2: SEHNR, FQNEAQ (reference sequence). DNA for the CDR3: TGTGCCAGCAGCTTAGGGTCGGGAGGGTACGAGCAGTACTTC. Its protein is CASSLGSGGYEQYF.

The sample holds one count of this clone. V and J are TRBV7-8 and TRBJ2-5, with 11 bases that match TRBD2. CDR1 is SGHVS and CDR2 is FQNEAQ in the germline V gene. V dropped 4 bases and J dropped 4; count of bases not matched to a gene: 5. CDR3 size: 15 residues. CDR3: CASSYSGRGGETQYF. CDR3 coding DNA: TGTGCCAGCAGCTATAGCGGGAGGGGAGGAGAGACCCAGTACTTC.

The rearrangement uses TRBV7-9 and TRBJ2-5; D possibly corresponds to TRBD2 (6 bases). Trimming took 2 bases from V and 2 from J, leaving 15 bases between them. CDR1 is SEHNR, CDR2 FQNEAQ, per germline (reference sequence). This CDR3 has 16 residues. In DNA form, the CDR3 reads TGTGCCAGCAGCTTATTTATCGGGGGTGCGCAAGAGACCCAGTACTTC. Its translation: CASSLFIGGAQETQYF. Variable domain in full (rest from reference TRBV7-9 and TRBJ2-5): DTGVSQNPRHKITKRGQNVTFRCDPISEHNRLYWYRQTLGQGPEFLTYFQNEAQLEKSRLLSDRFSAERPKGSFSTLEIQRTEQGDSAMYLCASSLFIGGAQETQYFGPGTRLLVL.

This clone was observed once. The CDR3 DNA follows: TGTGCCAGCAGCGAGGGACCGATGATCACAGATACGCAGTATTTT. It codes for CASSEGPMITDTQYF. J is TRBJ2-3 and V is TRBV11-2; the D call may be TRBD1 or TRBD2 (5 bases each). V was trimmed by 5 bases and J by 2 bases, leaving 14 bases between them. This CDR3 spans 15 amino acids. Germline CDR1 is SGHAT and CDR2 is FQNNGV. Combining the CDR3 with reference TRBV11-2 and TRBJ2-3 gives the whole variable domain EAGVAQSPRYKIIEKRQSVAFWCNPISGHATLYWYQQILGQGPKLLIQFQNNGVVDDSQLPKDRFSAERLKGVDSTLKIQPAKLEDSAVYLCASSEGPMITDTQYFGPGTRLTVL.

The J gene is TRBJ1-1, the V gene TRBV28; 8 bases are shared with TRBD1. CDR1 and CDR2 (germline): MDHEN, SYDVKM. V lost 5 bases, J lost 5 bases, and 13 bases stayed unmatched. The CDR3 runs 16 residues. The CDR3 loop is CASSPDPGGARTEAFF. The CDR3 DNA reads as TGTGCCAGCAGTCCCGACCCAGGGGGCGCTCGGACTGAAGCTTTCTTT.

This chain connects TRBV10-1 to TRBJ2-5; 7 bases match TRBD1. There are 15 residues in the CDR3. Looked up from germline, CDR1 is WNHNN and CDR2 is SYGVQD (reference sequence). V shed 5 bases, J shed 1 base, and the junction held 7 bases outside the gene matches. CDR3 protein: CASSSDRKIQETQYF. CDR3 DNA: TGCGCCAGCAGTTCGGACAGGAAAATCCAAGAGACCCAGTACTTC.

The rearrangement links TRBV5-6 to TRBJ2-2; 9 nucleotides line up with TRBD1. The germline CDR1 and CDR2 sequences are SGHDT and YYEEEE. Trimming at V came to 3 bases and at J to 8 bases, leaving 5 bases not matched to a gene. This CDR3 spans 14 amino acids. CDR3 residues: CASSYGQGTGELFF. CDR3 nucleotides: TGTGCCAGCAGCTACGGACAGGGGACAGGGGAGCTGTTTTTT.

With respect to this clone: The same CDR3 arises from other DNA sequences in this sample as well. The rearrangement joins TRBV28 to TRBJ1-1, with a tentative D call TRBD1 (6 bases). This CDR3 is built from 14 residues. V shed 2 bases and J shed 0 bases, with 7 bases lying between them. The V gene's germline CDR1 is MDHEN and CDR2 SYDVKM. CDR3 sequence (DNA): TGTGCCAGCAGTTTAGGGGGCCTGAACACTGAAGCTTTCTTT. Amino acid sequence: CASSLGGLNTEAFF.

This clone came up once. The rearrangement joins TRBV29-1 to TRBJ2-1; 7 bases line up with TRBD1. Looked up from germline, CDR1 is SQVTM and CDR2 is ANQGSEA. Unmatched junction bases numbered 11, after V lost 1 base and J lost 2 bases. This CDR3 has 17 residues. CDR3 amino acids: CSVEGRFRGQPYNEQFF. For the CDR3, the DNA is TGCAGCGTTGAAGGCCGTTTTAGGGGGCAACCCTACAATGAGCAGTTCTTC.

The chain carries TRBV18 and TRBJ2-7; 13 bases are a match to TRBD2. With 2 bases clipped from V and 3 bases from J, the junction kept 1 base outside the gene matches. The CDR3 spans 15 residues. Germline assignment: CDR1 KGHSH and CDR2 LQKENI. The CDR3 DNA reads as TGTGCCAGCTCACCAGGGACTAGCGGGAACTACGAGCAGTACTTC. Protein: CASSPGTSGNYEQYF. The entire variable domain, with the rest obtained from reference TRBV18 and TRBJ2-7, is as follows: NAGVMQNPRHLVRRRGQEARLRCSPMKGHSHVYWYRQLPEEGLKFMVYLQKENIIDESGMPKERFSAEFPKEGPSILRIQQVVRGDSAAYFCASSPGTSGNYEQYFGPGTRLTVT.

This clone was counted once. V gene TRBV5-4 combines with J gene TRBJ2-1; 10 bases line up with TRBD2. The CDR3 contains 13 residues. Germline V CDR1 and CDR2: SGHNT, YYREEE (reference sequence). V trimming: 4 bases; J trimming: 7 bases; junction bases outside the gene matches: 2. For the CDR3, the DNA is TGTGCCAGCAGCCCGACTAGCGGGAATGAGCAGTTCTTC. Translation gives CASSPTSGNEQFF.

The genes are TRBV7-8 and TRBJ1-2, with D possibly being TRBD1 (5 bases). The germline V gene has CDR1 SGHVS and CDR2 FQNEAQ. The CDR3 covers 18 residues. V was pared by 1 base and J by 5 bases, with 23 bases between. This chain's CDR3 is CASSLDWGEYALEYGYTF. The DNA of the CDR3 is TGTGCCAGCAGCTTAGACTGGGGCGAATATGCGCTAGAATATGGCTACACCTTC.

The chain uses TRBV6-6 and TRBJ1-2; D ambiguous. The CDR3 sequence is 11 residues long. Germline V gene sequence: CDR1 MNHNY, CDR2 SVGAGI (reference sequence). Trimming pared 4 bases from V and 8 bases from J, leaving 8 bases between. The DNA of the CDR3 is TGTGCCAGCAGTTCCCCTTTGGGCTACACCTTC. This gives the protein CASSSPLGYTF.